These T cell receptor beta chains were read from a single sample in a study of blood T cell repertoires in COVID-19. TCRdb's table, derived via immunoSEQ multiplex PCR, lists solely in-frame clones and lacks some. The table records roughly 250,000 clones, approximately 79% of them present only once. Sequenced sample: peripheral blood. The receptors were gathered from a woman aged 80 or over with active or convalescent COVID-19. CDR3s include the opening cysteine and the closing phenylalanine or tryptophan. The order of the fields is J gene, V gene, clone size, D gene, CDR3 DNA, CDR3 protein. D genes are given only for firm matches. Size values are once, few and many counts, or a class for expanded clones, and some rows have none.

TRBJ2-2,TRBV11-2,NA,TRBD2,TGTGCCAGCAGCTTCCCTACGGGAGGGGCCGGGGAGCTGTTTTTT,CASSFPTGGAGELFF
TRBJ1-2,TRBV10-3,NA,NA,TGTGCCATCAGTGAGGTTGAGGTTGGCTACACCTTC,CAISEVEVGYTF
TRBJ2-1,TRBV28,NA,NA,TGTGCCAGCAGCCAGTCCTACAATGAGCAGTTCTTC,CASSQSYNEQFF
TRBJ1-2,TRBV19,few,TRBD1,TGTGCCAGTTTAAAGACAGGGTCTGGCTACACCTTC,CASLKTGSGYTF
TRBJ2-7,TRBV11-3,NA,TRBD1,TGTGCCAGCAGCCCAATAACAGGGGGCGAGCAGTACTTC,CASSPITGGEQYF
TRBJ2-1,TRBV7-7,NA,TRBD1,TGTGCCAGCAGCTTACCACCGGGACAGGGAACGAATGAGCAGTTCTTC,CASSLPPGQGTNEQFF
TRBJ2-3,TRBV4-1,NA,NA,TGCGCCAGCAGCCAAGATTCGGGCAGGGTCGTTACGCAGTATTTT,CASSQDSGRVVTQYF
TRBJ1-1,TRBV11-2,few,TRBD1,TGTGCCAGCAGCCCGCAGACAGGGCCCACTGAAGCTTTCTTT,CASSPQTGPTEAFF
TRBJ2-7,TRBV10-1,few,NA,TGCGCCAGCAGTGAGCGATCACAAGAGGGGTACTTC,CASSERSQEGYF
TRBJ1-5,TRBV12-5,NA,NA,TGTGCTAGTGGTCCTGGACAGAGCAATCAGCCCCAGCATTTT,CASGPGQSNQPQHF
TRBJ2-5,TRBV5-5,NA,NA,TGTGCCAGCAGCTTGGCCCCAACGGTGTACCAAGAGACCCAGTACTTC,CASSLAPTVYQETQYF
TRBJ1-1,TRBV20-1,NA,TRBD1,TGCAGTGCCAAGGACAGGGTTGAAGCTTTCTTT,CSAKDRVEAFF
TRBJ1-6,TRBV30,NA,NA,TGTGCCTGGAATAAGGAAACAGGTTTTTATTCACCCCTCCACTTT,CAWNKETGFYSPLHF
TRBJ2-1,TRBV12-2,NA,NA,TGTGCAAGTCGCTTCCCGGTTGGGGGGGGGCTTAGGAATGAGCAGTTCTTC,CASRFPVGGGLRNEQFF
TRBJ2-7,TRBV19,NA,TRBD2,TGTGCCAGTAGTATCGGCCTAGCGGCCTACGAGCAGTACTTC,CASSIGLAAYEQYF
TRBJ2-1,TRBV5-1,NA,NA,TGCGCCAGCAGCCTAATAGGGACGGGGACTTACAATGAGCAGTTCTTC,CASSLIGTGTYNEQFF
TRBJ2-1,TRBV11-2,NA,TRBD2,TGTGCCAGCAGCTTAGAGCCTAGCGGGGGGGCCGGGCAGTTCTTC,CASSLEPSGGAGQFF
TRBJ2-5,TRBV29-1,NA,TRBD2,TGCAGCTACGGGAGGGAAGAGACCCAGTACTTC,CSYGREETQYF
TRBJ1-1,TRBV11-2,NA,NA,TGTGCCAGCAGTGGGCGGGATCACACTGAAGCTTTCTTT,CASSGRDHTEAFF
TRBJ1-2,TRBV5-1,NA,NA,TGCGCCAGCAGCCCCTCGCGGCCAGGAGGTCGAGAGGGCTACACCTTC,CASSPSRPGGREGYTF
TRBJ2-2,TRBV3-1/TRBV3-2,NA,TRBD1,TGTGCCAGCAGCCAATATACGGGACAGGGTGACACCGGGGAGCTGTTTTTT,CASSQYTGQGDTGELFF
TRBJ1-1,TRBV28,once,NA,TGTGCCAGCAGCGCAGGCGTCACTGAAGCTTTCTTT,CASSAGVTEAFF
TRBJ2-1,TRBV5-6,few,TRBD2,TGTGCCAGCAGCTTGGTGAGACTAGCGGGGAGTTATTCCTACAATGAGCAGTTCTTC,CASSLVRLAGSYSYNEQFF
TRBJ1-6,TRBV3-1/TRBV3-2,NA,NA,TGTGCCAGCAGCCAAGTAACGGGGGTTTCACCCCTCCACTTT,CASSQVTGVSPLHF
TRBJ1-4,TRBV7-8,NA,TRBD1,TGTGCCAGCAGCCCAGGACAGGGGACAGCAACTAATGAAAAACTGTTTTTT,CASSPGQGTATNEKLFF
TRBJ1-5,TRBV19,NA,NA,TGTGCCAGTAGTAAAAGACAGGAGACAACATCTTATAGCAATCAGCCCCAGCATTTT,CASSKRQETTSYSNQPQHF
TRBJ1-1,TRBV7-8,NA,TRBD1,TGTGCCAGCAGCTTCGGACAGGGGTGGACTGAAGCTTTCTTT,CASSFGQGWTEAFF
TRBJ1-4,TRBV19,NA,TRBD1,TGTGCCAGTAGTCCGGGGACAGGGAGTACAAAACTGTTTTTT,CASSPGTGSTKLFF
TRBJ1-4,TRBV10-3,once,NA,TGTGCCATCAGTGAGTCGATTAGACAGGCAACTAATGAAAAACTGTTTTTT,CAISESIRQATNEKLFF